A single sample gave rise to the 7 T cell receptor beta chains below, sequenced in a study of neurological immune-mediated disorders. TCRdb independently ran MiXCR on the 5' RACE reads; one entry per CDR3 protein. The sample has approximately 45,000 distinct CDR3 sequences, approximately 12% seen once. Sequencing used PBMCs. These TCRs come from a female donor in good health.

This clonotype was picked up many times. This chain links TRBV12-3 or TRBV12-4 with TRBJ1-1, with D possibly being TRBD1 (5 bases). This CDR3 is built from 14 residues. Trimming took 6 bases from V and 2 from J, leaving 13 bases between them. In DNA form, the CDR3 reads TGTGCCAGCAGCTATAGACAGACAAACACTGAAGCTTTCTTT. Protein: CASSYRQTNTEAFF.

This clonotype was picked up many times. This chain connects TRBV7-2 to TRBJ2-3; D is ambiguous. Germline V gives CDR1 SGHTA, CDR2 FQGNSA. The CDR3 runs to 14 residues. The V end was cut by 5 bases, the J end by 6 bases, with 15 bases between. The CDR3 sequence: CASSPRVPPDTQYF. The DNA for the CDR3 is TGTGCCAGCAGCCCAAGGGTGCCCCCGGATACGCAGTATTTT. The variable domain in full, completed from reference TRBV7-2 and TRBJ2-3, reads GAGVSQSPSNKVTEKGKDVELRCDPISGHTALYWYRQSLGQGLEFLIYFQGNSAPDKSGLPSDRFSAERTGGSVSTLTIQRTQQEDSAVYLCASSPRVPPDTQYFGPGTRLTVL.

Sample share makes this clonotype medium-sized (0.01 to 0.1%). As DNA, the CDR3 is TGTGCCAGCAGCCCAGTAGGGGGATTGAACACTGAAGCTTTCTTT. Translation gives CASSPVGGLNTEAFF. The J gene is TRBJ1-1, the V gene TRBV7-2; tentative D call: TRBD1 (6 bases). Germline-derived CDR1 and CDR2 are SGHTA and FQGNSA. Deletions cut 5 bases from V and 0 bases from J, with 13 bases between. The CDR3 length is 15 residues.

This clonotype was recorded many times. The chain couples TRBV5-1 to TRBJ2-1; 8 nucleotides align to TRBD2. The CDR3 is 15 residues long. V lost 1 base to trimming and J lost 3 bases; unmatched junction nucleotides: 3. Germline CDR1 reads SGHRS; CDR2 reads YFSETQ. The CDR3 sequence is CASSLSSGSYNEQFF. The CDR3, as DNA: TGCGCCAGCAGCTTGAGCAGCGGGAGCTACAATGAGCAGTTCTTC.

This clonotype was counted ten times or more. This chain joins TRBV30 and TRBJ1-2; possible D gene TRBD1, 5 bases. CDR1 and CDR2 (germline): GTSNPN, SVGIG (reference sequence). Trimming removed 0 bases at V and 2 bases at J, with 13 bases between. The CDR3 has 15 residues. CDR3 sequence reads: CAWSVLGHENYGYTF. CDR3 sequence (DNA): TGTGCCTGGAGTGTACTAGGACACGAGAACTATGGCTACACCTTC.

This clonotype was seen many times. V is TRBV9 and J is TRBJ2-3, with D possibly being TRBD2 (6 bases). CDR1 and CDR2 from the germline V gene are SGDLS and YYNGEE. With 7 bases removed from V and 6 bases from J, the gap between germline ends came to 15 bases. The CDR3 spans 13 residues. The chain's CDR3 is CASGRGSGDTQYF. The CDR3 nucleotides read TGTGCCAGCGGACGGGGGTCAGGTGATACGCAGTATTTT.

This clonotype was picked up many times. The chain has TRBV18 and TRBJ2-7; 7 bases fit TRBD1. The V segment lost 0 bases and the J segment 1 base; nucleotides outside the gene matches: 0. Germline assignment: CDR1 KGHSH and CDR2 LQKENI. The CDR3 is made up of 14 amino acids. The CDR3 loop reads CASSPPGQSYEQYF. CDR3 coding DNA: TGTGCCAGCTCACCACCGGGACAGTCCTACGAGCAGTACTTC. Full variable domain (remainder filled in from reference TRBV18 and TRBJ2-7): NAGVMQNPRHLVRRRGQEARLRCSPMKGHSHVYWYRQLPEEGLKFMVYLQKENIIDESGMPKERFSAEFPKEGPSILRIQQVVRGDSAAYFCASSPPGQSYEQYFGPGTRLTVT.